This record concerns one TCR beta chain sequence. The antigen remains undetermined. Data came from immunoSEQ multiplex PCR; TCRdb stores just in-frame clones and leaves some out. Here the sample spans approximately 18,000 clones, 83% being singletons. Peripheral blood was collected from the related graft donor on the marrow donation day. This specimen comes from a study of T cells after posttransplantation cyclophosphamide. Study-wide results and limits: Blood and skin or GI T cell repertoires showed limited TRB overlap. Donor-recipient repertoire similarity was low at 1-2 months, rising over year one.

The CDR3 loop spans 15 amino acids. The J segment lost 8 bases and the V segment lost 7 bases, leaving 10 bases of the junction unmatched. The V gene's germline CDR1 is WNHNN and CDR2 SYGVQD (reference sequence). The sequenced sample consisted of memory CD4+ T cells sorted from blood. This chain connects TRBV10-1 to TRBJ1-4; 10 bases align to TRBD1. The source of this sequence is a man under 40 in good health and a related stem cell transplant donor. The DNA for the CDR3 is TGCGCCAGCACCCCAAAGACAGGGGGCGGCGAAAAACTGTTTTTT. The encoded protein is CASTPKTGGGEKLFF.